This TCR beta chain originates from a study of blood T cell repertoires in COVID-19. Study-level background: Acute and convalescent COVID-19 samples came from the United States, Italy and Spain.

Assay: immunoSEQ multiplex PCR; the TCRdb copy retains only in-frame clones and omits some. The table lists some 130,000 clones, approximately 90% of them singletons. V was pared by 1 base and J by 2 bases, with 8 bases between. The germline V gene has CDR1 SGHTA and CDR2 FQGNSA. The CDR3 totals 15 residues. The genes are TRBV7-2 and TRBJ2-2, with D hard to call. Sequencing input: peripheral blood. The TCR sequence derives from a middle-aged man with active or convalescent COVID-19. Written as DNA, the CDR3 is TGTGCCAGCAGCTTAGTTAGATTTAACACCGGGGAGCTGTTTTTT. This gives the protein CASSLVRFNTGELFF.